The source of this T cell receptor beta chain is a study of T cell repertoires in cytomegalovirus infection (dated by TCRdb to between 2018 and 2021). For the study in its entirety: The peptide stimulations were aimed at well-studied HLA-B-restricted epitopes as well as recently identified HLA-C-restricted CMV epitopes, whose presentation resists viral immunomodulation. Because public TCR beta signatures pointed to carriage of CMV infection together with the matching HLA type, the HLA type of each donor mattered for the analysis.

The treatment or condition tag for this specimen amounts to: in vitro stimulation with specific CMV peptide epitopes to enrich CMV-specific T cells. On this clonotype: It has no known antigen specificity. The sample holds no much larger clone one base away, and base qualities are not on file.

V is shortened by 2 bases, J by 2 bases, and the region joining them spans 14 bases. The CDR1 and CDR2 encoded by the germline V gene (reference sequence) are SEHNR and FQNEAQ. Taken from cysteine to phenylalanine, the CDR3 has 16 residues. CDR3 DNA is the only sequence kept; it has 48 bases, read in frame from the first base. Broader findings and caveats from the paper: Cumulative frequency of public TCR beta family members discriminated carriers of CMV infection plus the relevant HLA type in this cohort and an independent approximately 370-donor cohort. The ex vivo response was dominated by HLA-C-restricted CMV-specific TCR beta clonotypes, which also provided the single most frequent clonotype in two of eight donors.

Sequenced using an Illumina HiSeq 1500. Starting from the raw public reads, TCRdb applied fastp trimming at Q25, assembled clones with MiXCR and retained in-frame beta chains. Rows merge per CDR3 protein into single entries with the most common DNA and genes. The table for this sample lists 140,000 to 150,000 distinct CDR3 sequences; over 30% of them were counted only once. About 52% of the sample is taken by the ten largest. The specimen was CD8+ T cells from cultured PBMCs, collected from culture after CMV antigen stimulation. Recombination linked TRBV7-9 to TRBJ2-3; a tentative D match to TRBD1 spans 5 bases. The clonotype comes from a human donor in good health (CMV status not recorded). Some clones in this sample may be carry-over from other donors' samples. The CDR3 corresponds to CASSLSLDNPTDTQYF. The DNA sequence is as follows: TGTGCCAGCAGCTTAAGTTTGGACAACCCCACAGATACGCAGTATTTT. Reference TRBV7-9 and TRBJ2-3 proteins supply the regions before and after the CDR3; the full variable domain is: DTGVSQNPRHKITKRGQNVTFRCDPISEHNRLYWYRQTLGQGPEFLTYFQNEAQLEKSRLLSDRFSAERPKGSFSTLEIQRTEQGDSAMYLCASSLSLDNPTDTQYFGPGTRLTVL.